The table lists the clone carrying this T cell receptor (beta chain) with many counts. This record comes from a study of Graves' ophthalmopathy and Graves' hyperthyroidism. As the template, RNA transcripts were used to amplify TCR beta CDR3 regions. HTBI-primed first-round RT-PCR preceded second-round multiplex PCR. TCRdb itself ran the multiplex PCR reads through MiXCR, one entry per CDR3 protein. The profile shows some 400,000 distinct CDR3 sequences, around 17% of them singletons. The CDR3 spans 14 residues. The V and J ends lost 4 bases and 4 bases respectively, with 11 bases between them. Germline lookup yields CDR1 MDHEN and CDR2 SYDVKM. In donors with ophthalmopathy, activity was moderate-to-severe, with CAS ≥3, NOSPECS ≥4 and duration under 3 months.

This receptor was taken from a woman between 18 and 29 years old with Graves' ophthalmopathy. The chain links TRBV28 to TRBJ1-3, with unresolved D. The specimen was peripheral blood. CDR3 bases: TGTGCCAGCAGTTCCCCCGTAACCGGAAACACCATATATTTT. Translating gives CASSSPVTGNTIYF. Based on the CDR3 plus reference TRBV28 and TRBJ1-3, the full variable domain is DVKVTQSSRYLVKRTGEKVFLECVQDMDHENMFWYRQDPGLGLRLIYFSYDVKMKEKGDIPEGYSVSREKKERFSLILESASTNQTSMYLCASSSPVTGNTIYFGEGSWLTVV.